This TCR beta chain was observed in a study of CD4+ T cells in melanoma. Germline values: CDR1 MGHRA, CDR2 YSYEKL. CDR3 size: 15 residues. V was clipped by 1 base and J by 7 bases, with 16 bases between them. Regarding this clone: The target antigen is unknown.

Study findings and constraints: CD8+ T cell, macrophage and B cell function reportedly correlated with neoantigen-specific CD4+ T cells.

Produced via immunoSEQ multiplex PCR; TCRdb's table is partial and in-frame only. The sample lists over 130,000 clones, about nine tenths occurring once. The chain recombines TRBV4-1 with TRBJ1-2; perhaps TRBD1 as D (6 bases). This receptor was identified in a human donor with melanoma. The CDR3 is CASSQVDWGPGGYTF. CDR3 in DNA: TGCGCCAGCAGCCAAGTCGATTGGGGGCCGGGTGGCTACACCTTC.